This T cell receptor (beta chain) is drawn from a study of T-cell reconstitution after alpha-beta-depleted transplantation in children. This clonotype has a count of ten or more. Unique molecular identifiers were incorporated during preparation of the TCRbeta library. Via MiXCR, TCRdb re-called the PCR reads, giving one row per CDR3 protein. Here the sample spans roughly 500,000 distinct CDR3 sequences, approximately 30% being singletons. The clonotype originates from a human donor who donated a stem cell graft to a child with aplastic anemia. The starting material was PBMCs from the stem cell graft donor, obtained from the stem cell graft.

In DNA, the CDR3 is TGCAGCGTTGAAGAATGGTTCCAGTACTTC. Translating it yields CSVEEWFQYF. The V and J genes are TRBV29-1 and TRBJ2-5; unclear D gene. CDR3 length equals 10 residues. Trimming left V 0 bases short and J 10 bases short, with 6 bases between. The germline V gene encodes CDR1 SQVTM and CDR2 ANQGSEA.